The clone carrying this TCR beta chain was recorded at least ten times. The CDR3 totals 18 residues. V was trimmed by 0 bases and J by 0 bases, leaving 15 bases between them. It was RNA transcripts that yielded the amplified TCR beta CDR3 regions. The study used the HTBI primer set for a first-round RT-PCR of the TCR CDR3. Each CDR3 protein is one row after TCRdb ran MiXCR on the multiplex PCR reads. The table lists some 350,000 distinct CDR3 sequences, about 18% of them singletons. The sample comes from a study of T cells in Graves' hyperthyroidism and ophthalmopathy. The sample consisted of blood. The TCR sequence derives from a woman younger than 35 with Graves' hyperthyroidism. J is TRBJ1-3 and V is TRBV12-3 or TRBV12-4; D is unclear. Here the CDR3 reads CASSLAGKTARSGNTIYF. The DNA for the CDR3 is TGTGCCAGCAGTTTAGCAGGGAAAACCGCCCGCTCTGGAAACACCATATATTTT.